A single sample gave rise to the 20 T cell receptor beta chains below, sequenced in a study of T cell responses to AZD1222 COVID-19 vaccine. Here immunoSEQ multiplex PCR was the method, and the copy in TCRdb shows in-frame clones only, minus some. This repertoire shows under 90,000 clones, around 82% found once; its top ten account for 1.3%. This sample comprised peripheral blood, obtained 28 days after the second AZD1222 dose. The receptors come from an adult who received the AZD1222 COVID-19 vaccine.

The rearrangement uses TRBV18 and TRBJ1-6, with D perhaps TRBD1 (6 bases). The CDR3 length is 16 residues. Trimming stripped 3 bases from V and 1 base from J, with 10 bases between. Germline V lookup: CDR1 KGHSH, CDR2 LQKENI. CDR3 loop: CASSPGQFSYNSPLHF. The CDR3 DNA is TGTGCCAGCTCACCTGGACAGTTTTCCTATAATTCACCCCTCCACTTT.

The CDR3 nucleotides read TGTGCCATCAGTGAAGGGACTAGAAGCTACAATGAGCAGTTCTTC. It is translated as CAISEGTRSYNEQFF. The chain uses TRBV10-3 and TRBJ2-1; 8 bases are shared with TRBD2. This CDR3 is built from 15 residues. Germline lookup yields CDR1 ENHRY and CDR2 SYGVKD. V lost 3 bases to trimming and J lost 3 bases; unmatched junction nucleotides: 4.

The chain combines TRBV6-5 with TRBJ1-2; 8 bases agree with TRBD1. Germline CDR1 reads MNHEY; CDR2 reads SVGAGI. Trimming took 6 bases from V and 8 from J; bases not matched to a gene: 5. The length of the CDR3 is 12 residues. The CDR3 DNA is TGTGCCAGCAGGGGGACAGGAGGAGGCTACACCTTC. Protein sequence: CASRGTGGGYTF.

The chain is built from TRBV2 and TRBJ1-2, with TRBD1 as a possible D gene (6 bases). V shed 6 bases and J shed 0 bases, with 11 bases lying between them. The CDR3 runs 14 residues. Per the germline V gene, CDR1 is SNHLY and CDR2 is FYNNEI. CDR3 in amino acids: CASRATGTNYGYTF. The CDR3, as DNA: TGTGCCAGCAGAGCAACAGGGACTAACTATGGCTACACCTTC.

V gene TRBV28 combines with J gene TRBJ1-5; 7 nucleotides align to TRBD1. Trimming took 2 bases from V and 0 from J; bases not matched to a gene: 7. Germline lookup yields CDR1 MDHEN and CDR2 SYDVKM. The CDR3 runs to 17 residues. The CDR3 bases are TGTGCCAGCAGTTTAGCCCTCGACAGGGATAGCAATCAGCCCCAGCATTTT. Encoded protein: CASSLALDRDSNQPQHF.

The chain recombines TRBV19 with TRBJ1-4, with D possibly matching TRBD1 (6 bases). Per the germline V gene, CDR1 is LNHDA and CDR2 is SQIVND (reference sequence). This CDR3 comprises 14 residues. The V end lost 6 bases, the J end lost 7 bases, and 15 bases lay between the germline ends. As DNA, the CDR3 is TGTGCCAGTAGCCAGGACAGTAGCTTTGAAAAACTGTTTTTT. It codes for CASSQDSSFEKLFF.

The rearrangement uses TRBV30 and TRBJ1-2; TRBD1 matches at 9 bases. This CDR3 contains 16 residues. The J segment lost 4 bases and the V segment lost 4 bases, leaving 13 bases of the junction unmatched. Germline CDR1 reads GTSNPN; CDR2 reads SVGIG (reference sequence). The CDR3 DNA reads as TGTGCCTGGAATCCTGAGACAGGGGGGAGAATCTATGGCTACACCTTC. It encodes CAWNPETGGRIYGYTF.

This sequence joins TRBV28 and TRBJ1-2; TRBD1 matches at 7 bases. The CDR3 length is 15 residues. CDR1 is MDHEN, CDR2 SYDVKM, per germline. With V trimmed by 2 bases and J by 5 bases, 8 bases remained unmatched. CDR3 sequence reads: CASSLEGGAWYGYTF. Here the CDR3 DNA reads TGTGCCAGCAGTTTAGAAGGGGGCGCATGGTATGGCTACACCTTC.

The chain couples TRBV3-1 (or the pseudogene TRBV3-2) to TRBJ1-3, with TRBD1 matching 9 bases. The CDR3 contains 16 residues. The V gene end was trimmed by 4 bases and the J gene end by 1 base; junction bases not matched to a gene: 5. Germline loops: CDR1 LGHDT, CDR2 YNNKEL (reference sequence). CDR3 nucleotide sequence: TGTGCCAGCAGCCTTCGACAGGGGGAATCTGGAAACACCATATATTTT. It is translated as CASSLRQGESGNTIYF.

This clone was found a few times. V is TRBV19 and J is TRBJ1-1; TRBD1 agrees at 9 bases. The trim removed 5 bases at V and 4 bases at J, leaving 8 bases unmatched. The CDR3 runs 15 residues. Germline V lookup: CDR1 LNHDA, CDR2 SQIVND (reference sequence). The CDR3 loop is CASSPQGARGTEAFF. For the CDR3, the DNA is TGTGCCAGTAGTCCACAGGGGGCGCGGGGCACTGAAGCTTTCTTT.

This chain joins TRBV2 and TRBJ2-3; D gene ambiguous. The CDR3 has 14 amino acids. Germline V gives CDR1 SNHLY, CDR2 FYNNEI. The germline V and J ends were trimmed by 6 bases and 1 base, with 11 bases remaining between them. CDR3 sequence reads: CASRTMWGTDTQYF. The CDR3 DNA reads TGTGCCAGCAGGACCATGTGGGGCACAGATACGCAGTATTTT.

The rearrangement links TRBV30 to TRBJ1-5; D is uncertain. V was shortened by 0 bases and J by 7 bases, with 4 bases between the two germline ends. Germline-derived CDR1 and CDR2 are GTSNPN and SVGIG (reference sequence). The CDR3 runs 11 residues. The CDR3 protein is CAWSVGQPQHF. The DNA of the CDR3 is TGTGCCTGGAGTGTCGGCCAGCCCCAGCATTTT.

The CDR3 DNA reads TGTGCCAGCAACCTAATGACAGGTTCAAATTCACCCCTCCACTTT. Its protein is CASNLMTGSNSPLHF. J is TRBJ1-6 and V is TRBV5-4; tentative D call: TRBD1 (6 bases). V was shortened by 6 bases and J by 7 bases, with 17 bases between the two germline ends. The CDR3 has 15 amino acids. Germline assignment: CDR1 SGHNT and CDR2 YYREEE (reference sequence). Full variable domain (outside the CDR3, taken from reference TRBV5-4 and TRBJ1-6): ETGVTQSPTHLIKTRGQQVTLRCSSQSGHNTVSWYQQALGQGPQFIFQYYREEENGRGNFPPRFSGLQFPNYSSELNVNALELDDSALYLCASNLMTGSNSPLHFGNGTRLTVT.

The genes are TRBV2 and TRBJ2-7; TRBD1 might be the D (5 bases). The germline V gene has CDR1 SNHLY and CDR2 FYNNEI. The CDR3 totals 14 residues. Trimming took off 3 bases at V and 3 bases at J, with 12 bases between the two ends. The CDR3 loop reads CASSEGQGNYEQYF. The DNA for the CDR3 is TGTGCCAGCAGTGAGGGGCAGGGAAACTACGAGCAGTACTTC. The whole variable domain, remainder taken from reference TRBV2 and TRBJ2-7, is EPEVTQTPSHQVTQMGQEVILRCVPISNHLYFYWYRQILGQKVEFLVSFYNNEISEKSEIFDDQFSVERPDGSNFTLKIRSTKLEDSAMYFCASSEGQGNYEQYFGPGTRLTVT.

This chain uses TRBV28 with TRBJ2-2, with a weak D call TRBD1 (6 bases). The germline V gene encodes CDR1 MDHEN and CDR2 SYDVKM. The CDR3 has 15 amino acids. Trimming took 7 bases from V and 3 from J, leaving 15 bases between them. The CDR3 coding sequence is TGTGCCAGCACTACCACAGGGAGAGACACCGGGGAGCTGTTTTTT. Its translation is CASTTTGRDTGELFF.

The V gene is TRBV28, the J gene TRBJ2-7; the D gene is possibly TRBD1 (6 bases). The CDR3 is 16 amino acids. V shed 2 bases and J shed 6 bases, with 20 bases lying between them. Looked up from germline, CDR1 is MDHEN and CDR2 is SYDVKM. In DNA form, the CDR3 reads TGTGCCAGCAGTTTAGGGCCCAACAGGGACCTAGGCGAGCAGTACTTC. It translates to CASSLGPNRDLGEQYF. Filled out from reference TRBV28 and TRBJ2-7, the complete variable domain reads DVKVTQSSRYLVKRTGEKVFLECVQDMDHENMFWYRQDPGLGLRLIYFSYDVKMKEKGDIPEGYSVSREKKERFSLILESASTNQTSMYLCASSLGPNRDLGEQYFGPGTRLTVT.

As to this clone: The sample holds other DNA sequences that translate to the same CDR3. The genes are TRBV19 and TRBJ1-5, with 7 bases matching TRBD1. CDR3 size: 13 residues. Germline-derived CDR1 and CDR2 are LNHDA and SQIVND (reference sequence). V lost 5 bases, J lost 4 bases, and 2 bases stayed unmatched. CDR3 bases: TGTGCCAGTAGTTCACAGGGGAATCAGCCCCAGCATTTT. This sequence encodes CASSSQGNQPQHF.

The rearrangement links TRBV7-9 to TRBJ2-7; possible D gene TRBD2, 7 bases. Germline CDR1 SEHNR, CDR2 FQNEAQ (reference sequence). The CDR3 extends over 14 amino acids. V gave up 1 base and J gave up 6 bases, with 13 bases separating them. This chain's CDR3 is CASSLEGGISEQYF. Written as DNA, the CDR3 is TGTGCCAGCAGCTTAGAGGGGGGGATCTCCGAGCAGTACTTC.

This clone came up once. This chain uses TRBV10-3 with TRBJ1-2; 9 bases map to TRBD1. J lost 6 bases, V lost 7 bases, and 9 bases had no gene match. The germline V gene encodes CDR1 ENHRY and CDR2 SYGVKD. The CDR3 spans 14 residues. CDR3 in amino acids: CAIKYTGGAHGYTF. Written as DNA, the CDR3 is TGTGCCATCAAATACACAGGGGGCGCGCATGGCTACACCTTC.

This clone is medium-sized within its sample. This rearrangement joins TRBV11-2 to TRBJ1-6; TRBD1 matches at 8 bases. This CDR3 region has 16 residues. Germline V lookup: CDR1 SGHAT, CDR2 FQNNGV. After removal of 5 bases from V and 3 bases from J, the junction contained 6 bases not matched to a gene. This CDR3 reads CASSDQGASYNSPLHF. DNA of the CDR3: TGTGCCAGCAGCGACCAGGGGGCGAGCTATAATTCACCCCTCCACTTT.